What follows is one T cell receptor (beta chain) and its context. Antigen specificity is unknown. These data belong to a study of post-analysis software for immune sequencing data. Study-wide results and caveats: Higher frequency in patients than in controls was seen for roughly five TRBV segments, with TRBV5-6, TRBV5-1 and TRBV20-1 among them.

The TCR beta cDNA libraries contained unique molecular identifiers. One entry per CDR3 protein, called by TCRdb with MiXCR from the PCR reads. The sample lists a few hundred thousand distinct CDR3 sequences; roughly 34% were seen once. The J segment lost 0 bases and the V segment lost 5 bases, leaving 11 bases of the junction unmatched. Looked up from germline, CDR1 is DFQATT and CDR2 is SNEGSKA (reference sequence). This CDR3 region has 16 residues. This TCR was sampled from a girl aged 2-17 years with multiple sclerosis. The material sequenced was blood. The chain is built from TRBV20-1 and TRBJ2-5; TRBD2 aligns across 8 bases. The CDR3 region is CSAPLPRLAHQETQYF. Here the CDR3 DNA reads TGCAGTGCTCCCCTTCCGAGACTAGCGCACCAAGAGACCCAGTACTTC.